Presented here are 18 T cell receptor beta chains from one specimen sequenced in a study of blood T cell repertoires in COVID-19. Clones were sequenced by immunoSEQ multiplex PCR, and TCRdb holds only the in-frame ones, with some missing. Of fewer than 350,000 clones in the sample, around 85% were seen once. The sample comprised PBMCs or T cells enriched from blood (not recorded which). Receptors were obtained from a woman in her fifties or sixties who had recovered from COVID-19.

This clone was observed a handful of times. V gene TRBV29-1 combines with J gene TRBJ1-2, with D possibly matching TRBD1 (6 bases). The CDR3 length is 14 residues. Germline V lookup: CDR1 SQVTM, CDR2 ANQGSEA. The V gene lost 1 base and the J gene lost 7 bases, with 16 bases spanning the gap. CDR3 amino acids: CSVEVGGSGVGYTF. In DNA form, the CDR3 reads TGCAGCGTTGAAGTCGGCGGATCAGGGGTTGGCTACACCTTC.

Written as DNA, the CDR3 is TGTGCCAGCAGCTCCCGGTCAGGGATCCCCTATGGCTACACCTTC. Translation: CASSSRSGIPYGYTF. The V gene is TRBV7-2, the J gene TRBJ1-2, with D tentatively TRBD1 (5 bases). Germline loops: CDR1 SGHTA, CDR2 FQGNSA. This CDR3 comprises 15 residues. Trimming took 4 bases from V and 4 from J, leaving 16 bases between them.

This chain connects TRBV7-9 to TRBJ2-1; D perhaps matches TRBD2 (5 bases). Germline CDR1 SEHNR, CDR2 FQNEAQ (reference sequence). V was cut by 1 base and J by 5 bases, with 12 bases left in between. CDR3 size: 15 residues. The DNA of the CDR3 is TGTGCCAGCAGCTTAGTACCAACTAGACACAATGAGCAGTTCTTC. It codes for CASSLVPTRHNEQFF. The entire variable domain, with the rest obtained from reference TRBV7-9 and TRBJ2-1, is as follows: DTGVSQNPRHKITKRGQNVTFRCDPISEHNRLYWYRQTLGQGPEFLTYFQNEAQLEKSRLLSDRFSAERPKGSFSTLEIQRTEQGDSAMYLCASSLVPTRHNEQFFGPGTRLTVL.

The chain links TRBV30 to TRBJ2-7, with 8 bases aligning to TRBD1. The J segment lost 5 bases and the V segment lost 0 bases, leaving 3 bases of the junction unmatched. The germline CDR1 and CDR2 sequences are GTSNPN and SVGIG (reference sequence). CDR3 length: 13 amino acids. This CDR3 is CAWSVTGADEQYF. The CDR3 region has the DNA TGTGCCTGGAGTGTGACAGGGGCAGACGAGCAGTACTTC.

This clone appeared once. This chain connects TRBV4-1 to TRBJ2-6; weak D call: TRBD1 (5 bases). This CDR3 comprises 16 residues. The germline V and J ends were trimmed by 3 bases and 0 bases, with 9 bases remaining between them. Germline V gene sequence: CDR1 MGHRA, CDR2 YSYEKL. CDR3 in amino acids: CASSQRQSSGANVLTF. For the CDR3, the DNA is TGCGCCAGCAGCCAGAGACAGAGCTCTGGGGCCAACGTCCTGACTTTC.

This chain joins TRBV5-8 and TRBJ2-4, with a weak D call TRBD2 (5 bases). Germline loops: CDR1 SGHTS, CDR2 YDEGEE. Trimming removed 0 bases from V and 0 bases from J, with 10 bases in between. The CDR3 runs 16 residues. This CDR3 reads CASSLANGIAKNIQYF. In nucleotides, the CDR3 is TGTGCCAGCAGCTTGGCGAACGGGATAGCCAAAAACATTCAGTACTTC.

The chain couples TRBV5-4 to TRBJ2-7; 8 nucleotides agree with TRBD2. This CDR3 region has 16 residues. Per germline, CDR1 SGHNT and CDR2 YYREEE (reference sequence). J lost 3 bases, V lost 0 bases, and 8 bases had no gene match. CDR3 residues: CASSLEFGGGVYEQYF. CDR3 DNA: TGTGCCAGCAGCTTGGAGTTCGGGGGGGGCGTCTACGAGCAGTACTTC.

The genes are TRBV6-5 and TRBJ2-7; TRBD1 might be the D (6 bases). The germline CDR1 and CDR2 sequences are MNHEY and SVGAGI. Trimming pared 1 base from V and 3 bases from J, leaving 13 bases between. The CDR3 runs to 15 residues. The CDR3 protein is CASSYFKGGVYEQYF. Here the CDR3 DNA reads TGTGCCAGCAGTTACTTCAAAGGGGGAGTCTACGAGCAGTACTTC.

V usage is TRBV30 and J usage is TRBJ1-2; 9 bases align to TRBD1. Per the germline V gene, CDR1 is GTSNPN and CDR2 is SVGIG (reference sequence). The CDR3 has 15 amino acids. V lost 3 bases and J lost 4; bases outside the gene matches: 9. Here the CDR3 reads CAWRYRGPGGYGYTF. CDR3 in DNA: TGTGCCTGGAGGTACAGGGGGCCCGGCGGCTATGGCTACACCTTC.

The chain is built from TRBV6-2 or TRBV6-3 and TRBJ2-7, with 7 bases matching TRBD2. CDR3 length: 16 residues. CDR1 is MNHEY and CDR2 is SVGEGT in the germline V gene. Germline trimming cut 0 bases from V and 4 bases from J; bases unmatched to any gene: 9. Here the CDR3 reads CASSYSKASGPYEQYF. The CDR3, as DNA: TGTGCCAGCAGTTACTCGAAGGCTAGCGGACCATACGAGCAGTACTTC.

The V gene is TRBV24-1, the J gene TRBJ2-5, with TRBD1 identical over 7 bases. Germline values: CDR1 KGHDR, CDR2 SFDVKD. The CDR3 runs to 14 residues. Losses at the gene ends were 4 bases for V and 4 bases for J; bases not matched to a gene: 5. CDR3 in amino acids: CATSDPNRGETQYF. The CDR3 bases are TGTGCCACCAGTGACCCTAACAGGGGAGAGACCCAGTACTTC.

This clone was detected only once. Here the CDR3 reads CASSTRDLGGYTF. The CDR3 DNA sequence: TGTGCCAGCAGCACGCGGGACCTCGGAGGCTACACCTTC. This chain connects TRBV5-6 to TRBJ1-2; D is possibly TRBD1 (5 bases). The CDR3 is 13 amino acids. Trimming pared 4 bases from V and 8 bases from J, leaving 15 bases between. In germline, CDR1 is SGHDT, CDR2 YYEEEE.

The chain joins TRBV30 to TRBJ1-6; D is possibly TRBD1 (6 bases). CDR1 and CDR2 from the germline V gene are GTSNPN and SVGIG (reference sequence). Trimming removed 3 bases at V and 5 bases at J, with 20 bases between. The CDR3 runs 17 residues. CDR3 loop: CAWRAGTPRVHNSPLHF. DNA of the CDR3: TGTGCCTGGAGGGCCGGGACACCGAGGGTTCATAATTCACCCCTCCACTTT.

This clone was picked up a small number of times. The chain carries TRBV5-1 and TRBJ2-7; D is perhaps TRBD2 (5 bases). The CDR3 runs to 16 residues. V lost 0 bases and J 0 bases, leaving 13 bases between the germline ends. Germline V gene sequence: CDR1 SGHRS, CDR2 YFSETQ. CDR3 in DNA: TGCGCCAGCAGCTTGGGATCGGACTGGCTCTCCTACGAGCAGTACTTC. Its protein product is CASSLGSDWLSYEQYF.

The V gene is TRBV27, the J gene TRBJ1-1; D is unresolved. Looked up from germline, CDR1 is MNHEY and CDR2 is SMNVEV (reference sequence). V dropped 5 bases and J dropped 1 base, with 8 bases sitting between them. This CDR3 comprises 13 residues. The CDR3 loop is CASSLQTNTEAFF. The CDR3 coding sequence is TGTGCCAGCAGTCTACAGACGAACACTGAAGCTTTCTTT.

The chain uses TRBV6-5 and TRBJ1-6; D is ambiguous. Between the trimmed V and J ends, which lost 6 bases and 8 bases, there was a span of 14 bases. Germline V gives CDR1 MNHEY, CDR2 SVGAGI. The CDR3 length is 14 residues. The CDR3 nucleotides are TGTGCCAGCAGCCCCAACCTCGGGGATTCACCCCTCCACTTT. Amino acid sequence: CASSPNLGDSPLHF.

V usage is TRBV7-3 and J usage is TRBJ2-1; tentative D call: TRBD2 (5 bases). The germline gives CDR1 SGHTA, CDR2 FQGTGA. V lost 5 bases to trimming and J lost 6 bases, with 17 bases between them. CDR3 length equals 15 residues. CDR3 amino acids: CASSNPGSDFNEQFF. The DNA for the CDR3 is TGTGCCAGCAGCAATCCGGGATCCGATTTCAATGAGCAGTTCTTC. Variable domain in full (rest from reference TRBV7-3 and TRBJ2-1): GAGVSQTPSNKVTEKGKYVELRCDPISGHTALYWYRQSLGQGPEFLIYFQGTGAADDSGLPNDRFFAVRPEGSVSTLKIQRTERGDSAVYLCASSNPGSDFNEQFFGPGTRLTVL.

The J gene is TRBJ1-5, the V gene TRBV6-5; TRBD1 is a possible D gene (6 bases). Germline CDR1 reads MNHEY; CDR2 reads SVGAGI. The CDR3 is 15 amino acids. Trimming took off 5 bases at V and 0 bases at J, with 11 bases between the two ends. The CDR3 nucleotides are TGTGCCAGCAGTATTACAGGGCATAGCAATCAGCCCCAGCATTTT. This codes for CASSITGHSNQPQHF.